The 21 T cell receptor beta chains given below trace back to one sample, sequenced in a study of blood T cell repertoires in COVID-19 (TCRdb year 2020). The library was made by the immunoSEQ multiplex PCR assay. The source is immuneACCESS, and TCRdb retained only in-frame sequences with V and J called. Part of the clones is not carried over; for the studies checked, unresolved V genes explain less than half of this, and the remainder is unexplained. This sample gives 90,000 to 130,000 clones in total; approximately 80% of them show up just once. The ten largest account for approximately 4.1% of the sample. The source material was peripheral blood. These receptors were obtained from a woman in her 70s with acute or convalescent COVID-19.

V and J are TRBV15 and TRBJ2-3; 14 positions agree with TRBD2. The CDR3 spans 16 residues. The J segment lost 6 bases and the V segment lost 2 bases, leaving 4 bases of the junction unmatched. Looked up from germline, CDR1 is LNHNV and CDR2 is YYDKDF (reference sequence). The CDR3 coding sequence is TGTGCCACCAGCAGACCGGGACTAGCGGGAGCTGATACGCAGTATTTT. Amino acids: CATSRPGLAGADTQYF.

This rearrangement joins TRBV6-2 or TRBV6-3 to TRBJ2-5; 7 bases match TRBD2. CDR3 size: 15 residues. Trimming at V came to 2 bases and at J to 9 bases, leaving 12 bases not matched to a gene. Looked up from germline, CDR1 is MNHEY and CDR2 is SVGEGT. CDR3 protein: CASSYGRGGEGPQYF. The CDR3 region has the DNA TGTGCCAGCAGTTACGGCCGTGGTGGGGAGGGCCCCCAGTACTTC.

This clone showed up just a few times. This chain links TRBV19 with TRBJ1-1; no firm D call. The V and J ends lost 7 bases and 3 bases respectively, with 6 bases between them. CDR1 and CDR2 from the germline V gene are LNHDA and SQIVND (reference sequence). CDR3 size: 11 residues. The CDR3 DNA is TGTGCCAGTATCCGTTACACTGAAGCTTTCTTT. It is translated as CASIRYTEAFF. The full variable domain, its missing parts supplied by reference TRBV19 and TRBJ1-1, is DGGITQSPKYLFRKEGQNVTLSCEQNLNHDAMYWYRQDPGQGLRLIYYSQIVNDFQKGDIAEGYSVSREKKESFPLTVTSAQKNPTAFYLCASIRYTEAFFGQGTRLTVV.

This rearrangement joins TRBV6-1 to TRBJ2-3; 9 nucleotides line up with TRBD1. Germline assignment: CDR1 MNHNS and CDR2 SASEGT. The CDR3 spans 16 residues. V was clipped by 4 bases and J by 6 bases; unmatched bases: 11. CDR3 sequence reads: CASSGQGESRRDTQYF. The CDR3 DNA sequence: TGTGCCAGCAGTGGACAGGGGGAATCGAGAAGGGATACGCAGTATTTT.

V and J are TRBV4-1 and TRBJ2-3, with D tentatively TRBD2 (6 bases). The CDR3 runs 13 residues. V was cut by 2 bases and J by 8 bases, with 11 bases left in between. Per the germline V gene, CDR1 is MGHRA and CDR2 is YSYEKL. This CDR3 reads CASSQLVGGTQYF. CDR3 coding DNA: TGCGCCAGCAGCCAATTGGTGGGGGGTACGCAGTATTTT.

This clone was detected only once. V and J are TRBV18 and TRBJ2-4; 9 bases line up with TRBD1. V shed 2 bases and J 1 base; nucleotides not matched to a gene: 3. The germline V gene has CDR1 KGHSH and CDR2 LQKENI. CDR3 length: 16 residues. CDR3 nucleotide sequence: TGTGCCAGCTCACCAGGGACAGGGTGGGCCAAAAACATTCAGTACTTC. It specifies CASSPGTGWAKNIQYF.

The CDR3 loop is CASSVQAGEQFF. The CDR3 DNA follows: TGTGCCAGCAGCGTCCAAGCCGGTGAGCAGTTCTTC. This chain joins TRBV9 and TRBJ2-1; D remains ambiguous. Trimming took 2 bases from V and 9 from J, leaving 9 bases between them. In germline, CDR1 is SGDLS, CDR2 YYNGEE. This CDR3 is 12 amino acids long.

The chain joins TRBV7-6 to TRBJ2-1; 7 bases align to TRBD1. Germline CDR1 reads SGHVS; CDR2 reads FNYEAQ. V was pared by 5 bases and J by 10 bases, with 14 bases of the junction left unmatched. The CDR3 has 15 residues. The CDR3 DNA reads TGTGCCAGCAGCGATACTAAGACAGGGATTCAGGAGCAGTTCTTC. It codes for CASSDTKTGIQEQFF.

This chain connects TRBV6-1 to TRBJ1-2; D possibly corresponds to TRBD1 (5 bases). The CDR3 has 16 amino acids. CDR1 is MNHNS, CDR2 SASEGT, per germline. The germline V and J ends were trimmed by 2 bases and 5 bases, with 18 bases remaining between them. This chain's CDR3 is CASSESVGRAPYGYTF. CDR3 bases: TGTGCCAGCAGTGAATCCGTCGGCAGGGCTCCTTATGGCTACACCTTC.

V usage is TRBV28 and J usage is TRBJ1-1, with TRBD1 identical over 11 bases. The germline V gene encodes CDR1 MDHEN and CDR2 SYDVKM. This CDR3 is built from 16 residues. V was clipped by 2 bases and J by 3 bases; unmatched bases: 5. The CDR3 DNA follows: TGTGCCAGCAGTTTACTTATGGGACAGGGGGACACTGAAGCTTTCTTT. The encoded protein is CASSLLMGQGDTEAFF.

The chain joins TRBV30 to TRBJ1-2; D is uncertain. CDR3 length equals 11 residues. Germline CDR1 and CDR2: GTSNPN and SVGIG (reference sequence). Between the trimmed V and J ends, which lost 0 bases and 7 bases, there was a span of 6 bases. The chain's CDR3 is CAWSVSGGYTF. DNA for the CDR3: TGTGCCTGGAGTGTATCAGGTGGCTACACCTTC. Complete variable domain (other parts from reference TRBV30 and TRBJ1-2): SQTIHQWPATLVQPVGSPLSLECTVEGTSNPNLYWYRQAAGRGLQLLFYSVGIGQISSEVPQNLSASRPQDRQFILSSKKLLLSDSGFYLCAWSVSGGYTFGSGTRLTVV.

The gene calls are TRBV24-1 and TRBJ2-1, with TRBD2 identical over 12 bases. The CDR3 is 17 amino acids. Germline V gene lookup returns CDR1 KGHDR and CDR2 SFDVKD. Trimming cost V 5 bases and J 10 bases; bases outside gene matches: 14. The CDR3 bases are TGTGCCACCAGTGGTCGGCTAGCGGGAGGGCCAGGGAAGGAGCAGTTCTTC. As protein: CATSGRLAGGPGKEQFF.

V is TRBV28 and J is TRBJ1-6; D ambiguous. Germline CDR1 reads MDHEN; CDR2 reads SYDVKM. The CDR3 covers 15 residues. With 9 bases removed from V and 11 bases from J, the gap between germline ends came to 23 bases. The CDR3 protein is CASSISVAGRPPLHF. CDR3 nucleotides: TGTGCCAGTTCAATATCAGTGGCAGGCCGCCCACCCCTCCACTTT.

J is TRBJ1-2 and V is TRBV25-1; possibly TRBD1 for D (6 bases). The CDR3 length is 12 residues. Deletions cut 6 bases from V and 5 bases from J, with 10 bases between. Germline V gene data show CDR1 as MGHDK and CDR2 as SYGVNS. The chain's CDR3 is CASSLQGYGYTF. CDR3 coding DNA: TGTGCCAGCAGCCTACAGGGTTATGGCTACACCTTC.

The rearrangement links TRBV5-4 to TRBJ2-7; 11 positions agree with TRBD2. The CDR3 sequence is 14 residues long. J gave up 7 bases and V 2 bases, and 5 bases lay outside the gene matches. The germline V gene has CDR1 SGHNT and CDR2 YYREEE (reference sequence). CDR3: CASSFSGRAGEQYF. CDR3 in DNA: TGTGCCAGCAGCTTTAGCGGGAGGGCGGGTGAGCAGTACTTC.

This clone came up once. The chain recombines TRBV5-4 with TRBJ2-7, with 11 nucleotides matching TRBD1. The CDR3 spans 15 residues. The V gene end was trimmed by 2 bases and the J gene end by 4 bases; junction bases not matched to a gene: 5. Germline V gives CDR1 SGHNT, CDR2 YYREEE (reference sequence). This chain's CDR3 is CASSLGTGGRYEQYF. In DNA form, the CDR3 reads TGTGCCAGCAGCTTAGGGACAGGGGGGAGGTACGAGCAGTACTTC.

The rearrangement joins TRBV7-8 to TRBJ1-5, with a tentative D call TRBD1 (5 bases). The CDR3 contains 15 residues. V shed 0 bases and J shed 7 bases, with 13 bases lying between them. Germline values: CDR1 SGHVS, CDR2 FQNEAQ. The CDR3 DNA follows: TGTGCCAGCAGCTTAGCGTGGGGCGCGGTACAGCCCCAGCATTTT. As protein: CASSLAWGAVQPQHF.

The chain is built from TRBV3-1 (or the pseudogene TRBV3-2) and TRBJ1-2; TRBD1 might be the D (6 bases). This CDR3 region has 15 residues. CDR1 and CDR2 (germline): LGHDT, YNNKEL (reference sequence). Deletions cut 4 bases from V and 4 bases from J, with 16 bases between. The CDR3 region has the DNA TGTGCCAGCAGCCGGACAGAACCTTCGGGCTATGGCTACACCTTC. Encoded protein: CASSRTEPSGYGYTF.

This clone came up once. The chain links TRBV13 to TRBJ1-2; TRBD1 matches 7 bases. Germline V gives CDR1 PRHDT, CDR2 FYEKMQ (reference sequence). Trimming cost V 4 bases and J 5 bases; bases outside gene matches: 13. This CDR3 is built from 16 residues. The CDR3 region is CASSSRVRGVEYGYTF. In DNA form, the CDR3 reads TGTGCCAGCAGCTCCCGGGTCAGGGGGGTAGAATATGGCTACACCTTC.

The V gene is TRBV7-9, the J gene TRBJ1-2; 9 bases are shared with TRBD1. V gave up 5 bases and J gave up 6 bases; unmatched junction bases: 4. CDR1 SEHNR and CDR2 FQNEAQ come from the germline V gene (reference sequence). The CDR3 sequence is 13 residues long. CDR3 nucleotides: TGTGCCAGCAGCCCGGGACAGGGCGATGGCTACACCTTC. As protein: CASSPGQGDGYTF.

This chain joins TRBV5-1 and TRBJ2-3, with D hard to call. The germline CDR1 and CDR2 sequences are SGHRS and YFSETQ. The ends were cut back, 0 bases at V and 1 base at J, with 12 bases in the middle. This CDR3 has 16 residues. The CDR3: CASSLVPGSGTDTQYF. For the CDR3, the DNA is TGCGCCAGCAGCTTGGTCCCCGGGTCTGGCACAGATACGCAGTATTTT.